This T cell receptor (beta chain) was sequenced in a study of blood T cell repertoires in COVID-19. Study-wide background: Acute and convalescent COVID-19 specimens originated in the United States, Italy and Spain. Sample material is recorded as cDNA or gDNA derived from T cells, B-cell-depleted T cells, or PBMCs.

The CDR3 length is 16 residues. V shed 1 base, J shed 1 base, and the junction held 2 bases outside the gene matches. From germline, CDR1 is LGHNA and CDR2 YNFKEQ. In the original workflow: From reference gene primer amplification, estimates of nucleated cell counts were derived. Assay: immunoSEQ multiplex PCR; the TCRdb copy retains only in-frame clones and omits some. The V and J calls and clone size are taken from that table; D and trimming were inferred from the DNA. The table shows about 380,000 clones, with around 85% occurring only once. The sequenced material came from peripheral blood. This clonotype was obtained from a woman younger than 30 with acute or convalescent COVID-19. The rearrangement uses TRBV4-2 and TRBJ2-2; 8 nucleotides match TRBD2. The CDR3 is CASSQGTSGNTGELFF. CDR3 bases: TGTGCCAGCAGCCAAGGAACTAGCGGGAACACCGGGGAGCTGTTTTTT.